The source of this TCR beta chain is a study of long-term antiretroviral therapy in people with HIV (dated 2022 in TCRdb). Regarding the complete study: The earliest samples were collected about a decade before the 2015 WHO recommendation for immediate ART, when ART was typically delayed until CD4 counts fell. No cross-contamination during QIAcube processing was seen in test extractions of a monoclonal T-cell line run alongside 33 polyclonal samples. About 40% of the 30 participants with HIV were female. From a few dozen adults with confirmed HIV infection, the cohort provided 150 to 200 cryopreserved PBMC samples, gathered serially across a mean of approximately six years (range 1-12). Whether ART initiation and durable HIV suppression were associated with changes in peripheral blood TRB repertoire composition and diversity was tested in a retrospective serial study. Overall study outcomes, separate from this receptor: Inferences about post-ART repertoire changes are limited because no data were available on ART adherence, viral resistance or therapy changes. Because PBMC availability was limited, only the TCR beta chain was sequenced, with no alpha chain pairing. Unsorted PBMC were profiled instead of sorted CD4+ and CD8+ T cells because pre-ART samples had limited cell numbers. Compared with controls, HIV repertoires had narrower CDR3 length ranges, and the network structure pointed to an antigen-experienced repertoire that shifted only slightly toward naive after ART. At every time point, the repertoire was dominated by expanded TRB clones first identified before ART initiation, although this dominance fluctuated and, in many PLHIV, declined after ART. Starting ART was linked to a significant rise in TRB diversity, yet even with long-term ART the diversity remained significantly lower than in transplant donor controls. The samples span the years 2004 to 2017, and the ART regimens used at that time may not be as effective as current regimens.

The immunoSEQ hsTCRB v3.0 assay was used at survey level resolution for TRB variable region sequencing. The target sequencing depth for TRB was about 40,000-55,000 T-cell genomes per sample. TRB libraries were pooled and sequenced on an Illumina MiSeq using a v3 150-cycle kit. Per the original workflow: Analysis of repertoires was carried out in R inside a reproducible Nextflow workflow spanning QC, data transformation and analysis. LymphoSeq2, an R package for AIRR-Seq data exploration, was used to implement custom analyses. After excluding several samples that yielded fewer than 5000 total TRB sequences, some 180 HIV repertoires remained for analysis. Among the roughly 200 retained HIV repertoires, about 59 were collected before ART initiation and over 120 were collected after ART initiation. Repertoires were downsampled to 5000 TRB nucleotide sequences, with summary statistics averaged over 100 downsampling iterations. The analysis kept only TRB sequences whose CDR3 regions were at least seven amino acids long. A Shannon entropy-derived clonality score and the Gini coefficient were used to measure diversity. Repertoire networks linked the top 5000 CDR3 amino acid sequences whenever two sequences differed by an edit distance of one. Antigen specificity groups and MHC restriction were predicted for TRB CDR3 amino acid sequences with GLIPH2. To flag known associations with CMV, EBV, HIV or tissue antigens, CDR3 amino acid sequences were compared against VDJdb and McPAS-TCR. Pre-ART, post-ART and control groups were compared with Wilcoxon signed-rank tests and Holm-Bonferroni correction. The clones in this table, taken by TCRdb from immuneACCESS, are in-frame only. Not every clone is retained; where verified, under half of the shortfall comes from an unresolved V gene, and the cause of the rest is unknown. That table is the source of V, J and clone size, and D and trimming were worked out from the DNA. A total of about 16,000 clones appear in this sample, approximately 71% of them only once. The biggest ten clones account for roughly 14% of the sample.

CDR1 SEHNR and CDR2 FQNEAQ were looked up in the germline V gene (reference sequence). Trimming costs V 4 bases and J 3 bases, and their ends lie 18 bases apart. The CDR3 runs 16 residues from the cysteine to the phenylalanine. Only the CDR3 region is kept as DNA, spanning 48 bases read in frame from base 1. To be included, a participant needed at least one PBMC sample from before ART initiation plus at least two post-ART samples. All participants with HIV were treated in the United States of America. Before DNA extraction, cryopreserved samples of roughly 1-10 million PBMC were thawed and washed. At the time of the earliest PBMC sample, participants with HIV were aged between about 23 and 54 years. PBMC samples from each participant spanned 1-4 timepoints before ART initiation and 2-8 timepoints after ART initiation, with a median of 7 samples. Serial HIV viral load, CD4+ T-cell count, ART history and demographic data were obtained for every participant. Genomic DNA was extracted from unsorted PBMC with a Qiagen kit on a QIAcube, with processing performed in batches of 12 samples.

On this clone itself: Its antigen has not been determined. No clone much larger than this one lies a single base away; base qualities are absent.

The receptor was isolated from a woman aged 50 to 65 with HIV. Here the sequenced sample was unsorted PBMCs, taken 1.5 years before starting antiretroviral therapy. The rearrangement joined TRBV7-9 to TRBJ2-5; TRBD2 is a possible D gene, resting on 7 matching bases. The DNA sequence reads TGTGCCAGCAGCTCGACCGGGGGGCCCCATGAAGAGACCCAGTACTTC. This sequence encodes CASSSTGGPHEETQYF. Beyond the CDR3, the reference TRBV7-9 and TRBJ2-5 genes provide the residues; the full variable domain reads: DTGVSQNPRHKITKRGQNVTFRCDPISEHNRLYWYRQTLGQGPEFLTYFQNEAQLEKSRLLSDRFSAERPKGSFSTLEIQRTEQGDSAMYLCASSSTGGPHEETQYFGPGTRLLVL.